The T cell receptor beta chain under discussion was sequenced for a study of blood T cell repertoires in COVID-19. In the study overall: The United States, Italy and Spain were the sources of the acute and convalescent COVID-19 samples. The cDNA or gDNA used as material had been derived from T cells, B-cell-depleted T cells, or PBMCs.

In the original analysis: Using reference gene primer amplification, nucleated cell counts were estimated. Generated by immunoSEQ multiplex PCR, the TCRdb table keeps only in-frame clones and is missing some. The D gene and trimming were derived from the DNA, and the V and J assignments and clone size from that table. The table lists 150,000 to 200,000 clones, about three quarters of them singletons, with roughly 8.7% in the top ten. V shed 4 bases and J 3 bases; nucleotides not matched to a gene: 7. The CDR3 runs 15 residues. Germline V gene sequence: CDR1 SGDLS, CDR2 YYNGEE. The receptor comes from a woman aged 45-65 years with active or convalescent COVID-19. Sequenced sample: peripheral blood. This chain joins TRBV9 and TRBJ2-7; 10 bases map to TRBD1. The CDR3 spells CASSPRGQGFYEQYF. CDR3 sequence (DNA): TGTGCCAGCAGCCCCCGGGGACAGGGGTTCTACGAGCAGTACTTC. Combining the CDR3 with reference TRBV9 and TRBJ2-7 gives the whole variable domain DSGVTQTPKHLITATGQRVTLRCSPRSGDLSVYWYQQSLDQGLQFLIQYYNGEERAKGNILERFSAQQFPDLHSELNLSSLELGDSALYFCASSPRGQGFYEQYFGPGTRLTVT.